This T cell receptor beta chain was sequenced for a study of blood T cell repertoires in COVID-19. Study details: Samples came from the United States, Italy and Spain, spanning acute and convalescent COVID-19.

This CDR3 has 14 residues. With 1 base removed from V and 5 bases from J, the gap between germline ends came to 11 bases. Germline V CDR1 and CDR2: KGHSH, LQKENI. The method was immunoSEQ multiplex PCR; TCRdb's version includes in-frame clones alone and lacks a portion of them. The table includes 90,000 to 120,000 clones, roughly 83% detected once. This sequence originates from a human donor in a cohort sampled during active COVID-19. This rearrangement joins TRBV18 to TRBJ2-5, with a weak D call TRBD2 (5 bases). The sample was peripheral blood. CDR3 sequence: CASSPLAGAETQYF. Written as DNA, the CDR3 is TGTGCCAGCTCACCACTTGCGGGTGCGGAGACCCAGTACTTC.